A single sample is the source of the 3 T cell receptor beta chains below, sequenced in a study of blood T cell repertoires in COVID-19. Only in-frame clones appear in the TCRdb table, and some are missing; sequencing was by immunoSEQ multiplex PCR. The repertoire includes just under 150,000 clones, approximately 88% of them detected once, and 4.5% to 6% sits in the top ten. The sequencing input was peripheral blood. These receptors were obtained from a human donor in a cohort sampled during active COVID-19.

This clone was recorded once. This chain joins TRBV5-1 and TRBJ2-3; 7 nucleotides line up with TRBD2. The germline V gene has CDR1 SGHRS and CDR2 YFSETQ. V gave up 6 bases and J gave up 0 bases; unmatched junction bases: 10. The CDR3 runs 16 residues. The CDR3 loop reads CASNPAGAISTDTQYF. CDR3 coding DNA: TGCGCCAGCAATCCCGCGGGAGCGATAAGCACAGATACGCAGTATTTT.

The genes are TRBV5-3 and TRBJ2-7, with 7 bases identical to TRBD2. TRBV5-3 is sorted into the ORF group, with uncertain function. V shed 0 bases, J shed 0 bases, and the junction held 6 bases outside the gene matches. The CDR3 length is 16 residues. CDR3 protein: CARSLDSGRTSYEQYV. Here the CDR3 DNA reads TGTGCCAGAAGCTTGGATAGCGGGCGGACCTCCTACGAGCAGTACGTC.

J is TRBJ1-1 and V is TRBV28, with TRBD1 as a possible D gene (6 bases). The CDR3 runs 15 residues. The V end was cut by 2 bases, the J end by 4 bases, with 14 bases between. Per the germline V gene, CDR1 is MDHEN and CDR2 is SYDVKM. CDR3 sequence: CASSLRGGTRTEAFF. The DNA of the CDR3 is TGTGCCAGCAGTTTAAGGGGGGGAACTCGCACTGAAGCTTTCTTT.